This paragraph covers one T cell receptor beta chain sequence. Per the original data handling: Reference gene primer amplification yielded estimated nucleated cell counts. Method: immunoSEQ multiplex PCR; TCRdb's copy keeps in-frame clones and lacks some. The V and J calls and clone size come from that table; D and trimming were worked out from the DNA. Among approximately 170,000 clones listed, 81% were seen once. This sample was included in a study of blood T cell repertoires in COVID-19. For the study at large: Samples representing acute and convalescent COVID-19 were sourced from the United States, Italy and Spain. The cDNA or gDNA used as material had been derived from T cells, B-cell-depleted T cells, or PBMCs.

From germline, CDR1 is LNHDA and CDR2 SQIVND (reference sequence). CDR3 length: 16 residues. V was clipped by 0 bases and J by 11 bases; unmatched bases: 7. The rearrangement links TRBV19 to TRBJ1-6; TRBD1 matches at 10 bases. Sequenced: peripheral blood. The sequence derives from a man aged 60 to 69 with active or convalescent COVID-19. The chain's CDR3 is CASSIDTGTGVAPLHF. The CDR3, as DNA: TGTGCCAGTAGTATAGACACCGGGACAGGGGTTGCACCCCTCCACTTT.